This T cell receptor beta chain derives from a study of cytomegalovirus exposure and HLA in healthy donors (dated 2017 in TCRdb). At the level of the whole study: An earlier analysis of 587 of the donors reported approximately 260 Gb of sequence data and 100 million to 120 million unique TCR beta sequences obtained from 150 million to 200 million T cells. Both class I and class II loci were covered by HLA typing, at four-digit resolution. Roughly 300 gigabases of sequencing data and 78 million or so unique TCR sequences were included in an early release covering roughly 600 HLA-typed donors. The aim of the study was to test whether cataloging public T cell receptors could identify signatures of past pathogen exposure. A separate validation cohort of about 110 different subjects was used in addition to the roughly 700-subject first cohort. An earlier analysis of roughly 580 of the donors used high-throughput TCR beta sequencing to judge whether each TCR beta V gene segment behaved as functional or pseudogenic. Typing coverage differed by locus: A, B, C, DRB1 and DQB1 were typed in about 629-630 donors, DQA1 in about 500, DPA1 in roughly 590, and DPB1 in just under 490. Rather than drawing on any new phenotypic data, the later analysis identified candidate immune exposures from TCR beta sequences and the way those sequences occurred across donors. A later analysis re-analyzed previously published TCR beta repertoires from several hundred donors and added high-resolution HLA genotyping to study TCR occurrence patterns. Genome-wide SNP genotypes for about 55% of the roughly 670 donors were used in a later genetic analysis, which treated that subset as a discovery cohort. About five DR-DQ haplotypes were treated as single units for association and clustering because of strong linkage in the cohort. The study used immunosequencing to profile the T cell repertoires of some 600 subjects and linked those repertoires to cytomegalovirus serostatus. All discovery cohort repertoires had been generated on a single sequencing platform. Alongside the repertoire data, information on donor age, sex, ethnicity and CMV serostatus was compiled. Among roughly 400 genotyped donors of the cohort, an average of about 220,000 unique TCR beta nucleotide sequences was sequenced per donor, of which 15% to 20% were non-productive. Of the 398 genotyped donors, over 70% fell in the genetic ancestry cluster associated with self-reported Caucasian donors. High-throughput TCR immunosequencing, statistical association of individual TCRs with disease status, and machine learning were combined to predict cytomegalovirus infection status. The full study reports these points: The classifier was reported to diagnose cytomegalovirus status with high specificity and sensitivity in both the original cohort and the validation cohort. An earlier analysis of some 560 of the donors showed that most TCR beta V segments appeared in productive rearrangements either about 90% or about 30% of the time, which broadly matched IMGT annotations. V-gene and J-gene trimming of TCR beta chains was associated with a missense DCLRE1C variant in a later genetic analysis, and the association was replicated in an independent cohort. Presence/absence analyses assumed roughly uniform sequencing depth across donors, an assumption that may not hold. Correlated functional status among segregating V segments might reflect linkage disequilibrium, but an unknown experimental factor could not be ruled out. The cohort was sequenced for TCR beta chains only, and without alpha or paired-chain data the features that could be detected were limited. Because HLA typing was unavailable for some donors at each locus, only the typed subset was used in association tests. Across donors, most TCR sequences were observed very rarely, whereas some public TCRs were present in many individuals. Three of the identified cytomegalovirus-associated TCR beta chains were confirmed in vitro to be specific for cytomegalovirus antigens. A later analysis reported that several top co-occurrence clusters appeared linked to parvovirus B19, influenza, CMV and Epstein-Barr virus. A further reported finding was that TCR beta sequences accurately predicted the HLA-A and HLA-B alleles for most subjects in the first cohort. Because the 87-base-pair reads could not distinguish some IMGT-functional V segments, including TRBV6-2 and TRBV6-3, those segments were excluded. According to a later analysis, TCR association rates differed among HLA loci, with DRB1 alleles showing the most associated TCRs and HLA-C alleles showing the fewest. At a false discovery rate of 0.05, a later analysis linked under 20,000 TCR beta sequences to specific HLA alleles. In a later analysis, most CMV-associated TCR beta chains were found to appear HLA-restricted, with HLA associations seemingly driven largely by CMV exposure. Compared with the approximately 700-donor mean, donors in an Asian-associated ancestry cluster had fewer N-insertions in productive TCRs, according to a later genetic analysis. Assigning TCR associations to individual alleles was difficult when HLA alleles, especially DR and DQ, strongly co-occurred. For the cohort, immune exposure information was limited to CMV serostatus. The study gave a list of around 170 TCR beta chains associated with cytomegalovirus. The authors suggested that the approach could potentially be generalized to other disease states and immunological phenotypes. A cluster of highly shared sequence variants was judged likely to represent a technical artifact of the sequencing pipeline. Because counts were too low, more than 15 rarely observed V segments, including chromosome 9 orphons, were excluded from the earlier analysis of around 640 of the donors. A later analysis found that HLA-associated TCR beta chains were more clonally expanded and had lower generation probabilities than equally common non-associated chains.

About this clone: What this receptor recognizes is not known. No base qualities exist here, and no much larger clone lies one base off it.

The cohort comprised fewer than 700 healthy bone marrow donors. At the time of sampling, every cohort member was nominally healthy, though immune exposures that went unrecorded were likely present. The donor tested CMV seronegative, placing the donor among the 352 seronegative members of the cohort. A peripheral blood sample was provided by each donor, and peripheral blood mononuclear cells were used for TCR beta sequencing. The Qiagen DNeasy Blood Extraction Kit was used to extract genomic DNA from the blood cell samples. Receptors were amplified or captured by the immunoSEQ multiplex PCR assay. For the multiplex PCR, a mixture combining 60 forward primers for TCR Vbeta segments and 13 reverse primers for TCR Jbeta segments was used. The CDR3 region of rearranged TCR beta genes was amplified from genomic DNA by a multiplex PCR assay. The Illumina HiSeq System was used to sequence the amplified TCR beta libraries as 87-base-pair reads. The authors processed their data as follows. Across the 640 or so repertoires, a later analysis counted about 81 million unique TCR beta chains, 9.5 million to 13 million of which were shared by at least two donors. Raw reads were error-corrected and collapsed into unique sequences with a nearest-neighbor algorithm that merged closely related sequences to remove PCR and sequencing errors. Alignment of CDR3 sequences to IMGT reference sequences was used to assign V, D and J gene segments. For a sequence to be retained, at least a six-nucleotide match to both a V gene segment and a J gene segment was required. A rearrangement was called productive if the CDR3 had no stop codons and remained in frame with V and J, and every other rearrangement was called non-productive. CDR3 was defined according to IMGT convention as the region running from the second conserved V-encoded cysteine to the conserved J-encoded phenylalanine. Sequences without an unambiguous match to a single V gene segment were excluded from the earlier analysis of about 630 of the donors. An earlier analysis of 550 to 650 of the donors classified V segments as functional when productive rearrangements were above 56.7% and as segregating when the standard deviation between donors was above 5%. A statistical classification framework was built to diagnose cytomegalovirus status from the catalog of TCR beta chain sequences. In a later analysis, V and J genes were assigned by comparing TCR nucleotide sequences against IMGT/GENE-DB human TR gene sequences. Using the TCRdist pipeline, a later analysis assigned CDR3 sequences along with most-parsimonious VDJ recombination scenarios. In a later analysis, each TCR beta chain was defined by its CDR3 amino acid sequence together with its V-gene family, and reads without a unique V-gene family were excluded. A later analysis removed 600 or so highly shared, low-generation-probability nucleotide sequences to deal with suspected cross-contamination and a sequencing artifact. For each public chain, a later analysis derived a clonal expansion index from normalized ranks of inferred template counts within each repertoire. A later analysis computed generation probabilities with a VDJ recombination model fitted to out-of-frame rearrangements, and checked the results against IGoR. Hypergeometric tests were used in a later analysis to score TCR-TCR, TCR-HLA and TCR-CMV co-occurrence, with a repertoire-size bias correction applied to the TCR pairs. False discovery rates were estimated in a later analysis by permuting HLA or CMV assignments 20 times. In a later analysis, co-occurring TCRs were grouped using DBSCAN, and TCRdist sequence similarity was added for clustering within HLA-allele-positive subsets. Co-occurrence clustering excluded repertoires with fewer than 30,000 or more than 120,000 public chains, plus five with anomalous nucleotide sharing. This is the immuneACCESS table as TCRdb keeps it, with only in-frame sequences that have V and J called. A part of the clones is gone; compared with another copy, unresolved V genes explain less than half, and the rest is unexplained. That table is the source of V, J and clone size, and D and trimming were worked out from the DNA. Recorded for this sample are 210,000 or so clones; approximately 84% of them occurred a single time. The ten largest clones add up to roughly 0.22% of the sample.

From a lookup of the germline V gene, CDR1 and CDR2 are SNHLY and FYNNEI. V is reduced by 4 bases and J by 1 base, leaving a spacing of 20 bases between them. The CDR3, from cysteine to phenylalanine, totals 17 residues. Just CDR3 DNA is preserved here, 51 bases in frame from base 1. The V and J genes are TRBV2 and TRBJ2-7; TRBD2 is a possible D gene, resting on 5 matching bases. This clonotype originated in a girl under 10 years old in good health and CMV-seronegative. The sample was PBMCs. The DNA sequence is given as TGTGCCAGCAGTGTTGAATTTAAAACTAGTTTTTCCTACGAGCAGTACTTC. This sequence encodes CASSVEFKTSFSYEQYF.